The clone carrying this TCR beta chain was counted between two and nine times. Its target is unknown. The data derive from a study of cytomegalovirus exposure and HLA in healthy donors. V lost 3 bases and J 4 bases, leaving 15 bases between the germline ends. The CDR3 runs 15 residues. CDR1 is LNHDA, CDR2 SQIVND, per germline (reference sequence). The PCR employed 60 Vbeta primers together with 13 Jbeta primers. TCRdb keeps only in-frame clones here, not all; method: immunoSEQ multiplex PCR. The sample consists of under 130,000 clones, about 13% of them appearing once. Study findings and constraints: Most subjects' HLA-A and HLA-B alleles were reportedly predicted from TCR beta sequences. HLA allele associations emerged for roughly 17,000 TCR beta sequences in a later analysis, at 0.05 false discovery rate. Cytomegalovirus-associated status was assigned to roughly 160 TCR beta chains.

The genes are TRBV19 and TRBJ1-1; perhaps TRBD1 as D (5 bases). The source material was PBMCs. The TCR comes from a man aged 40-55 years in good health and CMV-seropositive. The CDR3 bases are TGTGCCAGTAGTATTCATCAGACGGGGGGCACTGAAGCTTTCTTT. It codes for CASSIHQTGGTEAFF.